This passage covers 19 T cell receptor beta chains from one sample sequenced in a study of blood T cell repertoires in COVID-19. Repertoires were generated with immunoSEQ multiplex PCR, while TCRdb's copy carries only in-frame clones and drops some. The sample shows tens of thousands of clones, roughly 90% of them seen only once. The sequenced material came from peripheral blood. Every receptor here comes from a human donor in a cohort sampled during active COVID-19.

This clone was found a few times. V is TRBV6-1 and J is TRBJ2-7, with D possibly being TRBD1 or TRBD2 (7 bases each). The germline CDR1 and CDR2 sequences are MNHNS and SASEGT. This CDR3 has 14 residues. V was pared by 4 bases and J by 2 bases, with 12 bases between. The CDR3 loop is CASSGAGQTYEQYF. CDR3 DNA sequence: TGTGCCAGCAGTGGAGCGGGACAGACCTACGAGCAGTACTTC.

The chain couples TRBV2 to TRBJ1-4, with D perhaps matching TRBD1 (6 bases). The CDR3 sequence is 14 residues long. V gave up 4 bases and J gave up 5 bases, with 11 bases separating them. The V gene's germline CDR1 is SNHLY and CDR2 FYNNEI. In nucleotides, the CDR3 is TGTGCCAGCAGTGTATGGGGGCAAAATGAAAAACTGTTTTTT. Residues: CASSVWGQNEKLFF.

This chain joins TRBV30 and TRBJ1-1; maybe TRBD1 (5 bases). With 2 bases removed from V and 9 bases from J, the gap between germline ends came to 10 bases. This CDR3 region has 11 residues. CDR1 is GTSNPN, CDR2 SVGIG, per germline (reference sequence). The CDR3 spells CAWSTPGKAFF. The DNA for the CDR3 is TGTGCCTGGAGTACCCCAGGGAAAGCTTTCTTT. Together with reference TRBV30 and TRBJ1-1, the CDR3 gives the full variable domain: SQTIHQWPATLVQPVGSPLSLECTVEGTSNPNLYWYRQAAGRGLQLLFYSVGIGQISSEVPQNLSASRPQDRQFILSSKKLLLSDSGFYLCAWSTPGKAFFGQGTRLTVV.

The CDR3 spells CATSDGQGPNEQFF. The CDR3 DNA is TGTGCCACCAGTGATGGACAGGGCCCGAATGAGCAGTTCTTC. The genes are TRBV24-1 and TRBJ2-1, with 8 bases that match TRBD1. CDR1 KGHDR and CDR2 SFDVKD come from the germline V gene. This CDR3 spans 14 amino acids. After removal of 3 bases from V and 7 bases from J, the junction contained 4 bases not matched to a gene.

The CDR3 protein is CASSPGVRGVAGYEQYF. In DNA, the CDR3 is TGTGCCAGCAGTCCCGGCGTACGGGGGGTCGCGGGTTACGAGCAGTACTTC. The chain recombines TRBV28 with TRBJ2-7; the match to TRBD2 covers 7 bases. The CDR3 consists of 17 residues. V was clipped by 5 bases and J by 4 bases; unmatched bases: 17. Germline CDR1 is MDHEN and CDR2 is SYDVKM.

This clone was detected only a few times. The chain is built from TRBV6-4 and TRBJ1-1; D possibly corresponds to TRBD1 (5 bases). The CDR3 is made up of 14 amino acids. Trimming took off 6 bases at V and 0 bases at J, with 11 bases between the two ends. Germline V CDR1 and CDR2: MRHNA, SNTAGT. The CDR3 nucleotides are TGTGCCAGCAGCCCGGGGGGGGTGAACACTGAAGCTTTCTTT. Its translation is CASSPGGVNTEAFF.

The table lists this clone with a few counts. CDR3 nucleotides: TGTGCCAGCAGCCAGAGGGTCTCAGATACGCAGTATTTT. Amino acid sequence: CASSQRVSDTQYF. V and J are TRBV3-1 (or the pseudogene TRBV3-2) and TRBJ2-3, with D perhaps TRBD2 (5 bases). With 3 bases removed from V and 4 bases from J, the gap between germline ends came to 8 bases. The CDR3 spans 13 residues. Germline V gene lookup returns CDR1 LGHDT and CDR2 YNNKEL (reference sequence).

The chain couples TRBV27 to TRBJ2-7; the match to TRBD2 covers 7 bases. The trim removed 6 bases at V and 4 bases at J, leaving 9 bases unmatched. The CDR3 has 14 residues. Germline-derived CDR1 and CDR2 are MNHEY and SMNVEV (reference sequence). The CDR3 spells CASRREGLGYEQYF. Written as DNA, the CDR3 is TGTGCCAGCAGGAGGGAGGGCCTCGGGTACGAGCAGTACTTC.

The chain uses TRBV4-1 and TRBJ2-2, with D possibly matching TRBD1 (6 bases). The CDR3 covers 13 residues. In germline, CDR1 is MGHRA, CDR2 YSYEKL. V was cut by 4 bases and J by 7 bases, with 10 bases left in between. The CDR3 loop reads CASSPLDSGELFF. CDR3 nucleotide sequence: TGCGCCAGCAGCCCCCTGGACAGCGGGGAGCTGTTTTTT.

V is TRBV24-1 and J is TRBJ2-1; 12 positions match TRBD2. The CDR3 is 18 residues long. With V trimmed by 4 bases and J by 7 bases, 13 bases remained unmatched. Germline assignment: CDR1 KGHDR and CDR2 SFDVKD. CDR3 sequence (DNA): TGTGCCACCAGTGACCGGGATGGTGCTAGCGGGAGGGCGAATGAGCAGTTCTTC. Translating gives CATSDRDGASGRANEQFF.

A word on this clone: One end of the junction fails to match germline, which may point to a read error. Other nucleotide sequences from this sample produce the same CDR3. V usage is TRBV27 and J usage is TRBJ2-1; 11 bases are a match to TRBD2. The CDR3 spans 13 residues. Germline-derived CDR1 and CDR2 are MNHEY and SMNVEV (reference sequence). The chain's CDR3 is CASSQLAGDEQFF. As DNA, the CDR3 is TGTGCTAGCAGTCAACTAGCGGGAGATGAGCAGTTCTTC.

Here the CDR3 DNA reads TGTGCCATAACCGGGACAGGGGCCGGCTACACCTTC. This gives the protein CAITGTGAGYTF. The chain employs TRBV10-3 and TRBJ1-2; 10 bases are shared with TRBD1. The CDR3 totals 12 residues. V was pared by 9 bases and J by 8 bases, with 6 bases of the junction left unmatched. Germline values: CDR1 ENHRY, CDR2 SYGVKD.

The V and J genes are TRBV15 and TRBJ2-1, with 8 nucleotides matching TRBD2. The trim removed 3 bases at V and 7 bases at J, leaving 17 bases unmatched. CDR3 size: 18 residues. Germline lookup yields CDR1 LNHNV and CDR2 YYDKDF (reference sequence). The CDR3 DNA sequence: TGTGCCACCAGCAGCCGGGACCTCGGGAGGGCGACCGTAAATGAGCAGTTCTTC. Translation: CATSSRDLGRATVNEQFF.

Details on this clone: A read error may be the cause here, since a much bigger clone is one base away. The chain links TRBV7-9 to TRBJ1-6, with 9 bases matching TRBD1. The CDR3 runs to 14 residues. Germline values: CDR1 SEHNR, CDR2 FQNEAQ (reference sequence). The CDR3 bases are TGTGCCGGCAGCAAACAGGGGGCTGATTCACCCCTCCACTTT. It encodes CAGSKQGADSPLHF.

V and J are TRBV4-1 and TRBJ1-5, with D possibly TRBD1 on 6 matching bases. Trimming cost V 1 base and J 4 bases, with 11 bases left between them. CDR3 length: 15 residues. Looked up from germline, CDR1 is MGHRA and CDR2 is YSYEKL. CDR3 coding DNA: TGCGCCAGCAGCCAAGGGCAGGGGAAGAATCAGCCCCAGCATTTT. Translating gives CASSQGQGKNQPQHF.

The J gene is TRBJ2-7, the V gene TRBV4-2; 7 bases are a match to TRBD1. The CDR3 sequence is 14 residues long. V lost 5 bases, J lost 3 bases, and 7 bases stayed unmatched. Germline loops: CDR1 LGHNA, CDR2 YNFKEQ. The CDR3: CASSKSGDSYEQYF. The CDR3 coding sequence is TGTGCCAGCAGCAAAAGTGGGGACAGCTACGAGCAGTACTTC.

This clone was counted once. This sequence joins TRBV19 and TRBJ1-1, with 9 bases matching TRBD1. Germline V gene data show CDR1 as LNHDA and CDR2 as SQIVND (reference sequence). CDR3 length: 14 residues. Losses at the gene ends were 7 bases for V and 10 bases for J; bases not matched to a gene: 13. The DNA for the CDR3 is TGTGCCAGTACCGTACAGGGGGCCGGAGCCTTAGCTTTCTTT. Translation: CASTVQGAGALAFF.

CDR3 residues: CASSFGGLAGGSTDTQYF. The CDR3 DNA follows: TGTGCCAGCAGTTTTGGCGGGCTAGCGGGAGGAAGCACAGATACGCAGTATTTT. This sequence joins TRBV28 and TRBJ2-3; 11 bases are shared with TRBD2. Losses at the gene ends were 3 bases for V and 0 bases for J; bases not matched to a gene: 8. Germline loops: CDR1 MDHEN, CDR2 SYDVKM. The CDR3 consists of 18 residues.

A single count supports this clone. The chain employs TRBV7-2 and TRBJ2-7; 10 nucleotides match TRBD2. The CDR3 extends over 15 amino acids. Trimming took 4 bases from V and 4 from J; bases not matched to a gene: 7. Germline V CDR1 and CDR2: SGHTA, FQGNSA. CDR3 region: CASSSDTSGTYEQYF. The CDR3 coding sequence is TGTGCCAGCAGCTCAGACACTAGCGGGACGTACGAGCAGTACTTC.